This entry lists 17 T cell receptor beta chains sequenced from one sample in a study of blood T cell repertoires in COVID-19. The protocol was immunoSEQ multiplex PCR, while the TCRdb copy is restricted to in-frame clones and leaves out a portion. The profile shows about 92,000 clones, around 88% of them singletons. Sequenced: peripheral blood. The source of these receptors is an older woman with COVID-19, enrolled during active disease.

The CDR3 loop reads CASISDREVWYF. The CDR3 DNA is TGTGCCAGCATTAGTGACAGGGAGGTGTGGTATTTT. The chain carries TRBV2 and TRBJ2-3, with a weak D call TRBD1 (7 bases). Between the trimmed V and J ends, which lost 7 bases and 14 bases, there was a span of 19 bases. The V gene's germline CDR1 is SNHLY and CDR2 FYNNEI. The CDR3 has 12 residues.

At least ten counts were recorded for this clone. The V and J genes are TRBV4-1 and TRBJ2-7, with D tentatively TRBD1 (6 bases). Per germline, CDR1 MGHRA and CDR2 YSYEKL. Trimming took 6 bases from V and 2 from J, leaving 17 bases between them. This CDR3 spans 15 amino acids. In DNA, the CDR3 is TGCGCCAGCAGTCCGCGCCGGGACACGACCTACGAGCAGTACTTC. Amino acid sequence: CASSPRRDTTYEQYF.

The rearrangement joins TRBV7-2 to TRBJ2-3; 8 nucleotides match TRBD1. Trimming cost V 5 bases and J 4 bases; bases outside gene matches: 11. The CDR3 has 16 amino acids. CDR1 SGHTA and CDR2 FQGNSA come from the germline V gene. This CDR3 reads CASSNTGQGGADTQYF. The CDR3 DNA is TGTGCCAGCAGCAATACCGGACAGGGAGGAGCAGATACGCAGTATTTT.

This chain joins TRBV5-1 and TRBJ2-5, with TRBD2 matching 7 bases. V trimming: 0 bases; J trimming: 5 bases; junction bases outside the gene matches: 4. Germline lookup yields CDR1 SGHRS and CDR2 YFSETQ. The CDR3 contains 14 residues. The CDR3 DNA is TGCGCCAGCAGCTTGGCCCTCGGGGGGGAGACCCAGTACTTC. It translates to CASSLALGGETQYF.

The chain joins TRBV6-5 to TRBJ1-5; tentatively, D is TRBD1 (5 bases). The CDR3 spans 14 residues. CDR1 and CDR2 (germline): MNHEY, SVGAGI. V was pared by 7 bases and J by 6 bases, with 16 bases between. This chain's CDR3 is CASNAGRGSQPQHF. The CDR3 coding sequence is TGTGCCAGCAATGCAGGGCGGGGTAGTCAGCCCCAGCATTTT.

This clone was picked up a small number of times. The J gene is TRBJ1-2, the V gene TRBV18; TRBD1 aligns across 8 bases. With V trimmed by 6 bases and J by 8 bases, 14 bases remained unmatched. CDR3 length: 15 residues. CDR1 and CDR2 from the germline V gene are KGHSH and LQKENI. Here the CDR3 reads CASSVGQGEARGYTF. CDR3 DNA: TGTGCCAGCTCGGTCGGACAGGGAGAAGCAAGAGGCTACACCTTC. The whole variable domain, filled in from reference TRBV18 and TRBJ1-2, reads NAGVMQNPRHLVRRRGQEARLRCSPMKGHSHVYWYRQLPEEGLKFMVYLQKENIIDESGMPKERFSAEFPKEGPSILRIQQVVRGDSAAYFCASSVGQGEARGYTFGSGTRLTVV.

As DNA, the CDR3 is TGTGCCAGTAGCCTCCAGGGTAATACGCAGTATTTT. Translation: CASSLQGNTQYF. The J gene is TRBJ2-3, the V gene TRBV19, with a tentative D call TRBD1 (5 bases). The CDR3 runs to 12 residues. Trimming took 6 bases from V and 7 from J, leaving 11 bases between them. Germline loops: CDR1 LNHDA, CDR2 SQIVND (reference sequence).

This chain's CDR3 is CASSLWTSTDTQYF. CDR3 DNA: TGCGCCAGCAGCTTGTGGACTAGCACAGATACGCAGTATTTT. The chain has TRBV5-1 and TRBJ2-3, with D maybe TRBD2 (5 bases). Germline CDR1 reads SGHRS; CDR2 reads YFSETQ. The CDR3 sequence is 14 residues long. With 1 base removed from V and 0 bases from J, the gap between germline ends came to 6 bases. Full variable domain (missing parts from reference TRBV5-1 and TRBJ2-3): KAGVTQTPRYLIKTRGQQVTLSCSPISGHRSVSWYQQTPGQGLQFLFEYFSETQRNKGNFPGRFSGRQFSNSRSEMNVSTLELGDSALYLCASSLWTSTDTQYFGPGTRLTVL.

The chain has TRBV7-8 and TRBJ1-1; D ambiguous. This CDR3 has 15 amino acids. The V end lost 5 bases, the J end lost 1 base, and 14 bases lay between the germline ends. Germline CDR1 and CDR2: SGHVS and FQNEAQ. The CDR3 loop is CASSPAGVPNTEAFF. For the CDR3, the DNA is TGTGCCAGCAGCCCAGCGGGAGTTCCGAACACTGAAGCTTTCTTT.

V gene TRBV9 combines with J gene TRBJ2-2; perhaps TRBD2 as D (6 bases). The V gene's germline CDR1 is SGDLS and CDR2 YYNGEE. The CDR3 loop spans 15 amino acids. The germline V and J ends were trimmed by 4 bases and 6 bases, with 16 bases remaining between them. The CDR3 nucleotides are TGTGCCAGCAGCCCAATGACTAGTCTGGCCGGGGAGCTGTTTTTT. Protein: CASSPMTSLAGELFF.

CDR3: CASSEDLTEAFF. The DNA of the CDR3 is TGTGCCAGTAGTGAGGATTTGACTGAAGCTTTCTTT. The chain recombines TRBV19 with TRBJ1-1, with D hard to call. The CDR3 is 12 amino acids. Trimming removed 5 bases from V and 5 bases from J, with 9 bases in between. CDR1 LNHDA and CDR2 SQIVND come from the germline V gene (reference sequence).

The chain carries TRBV6-5 and TRBJ1-5; D ambiguous. The length of the CDR3 is 14 residues. The V gene lost 6 bases and the J gene lost 4 bases, with 13 bases spanning the gap. Per germline, CDR1 MNHEY and CDR2 SVGAGI. CDR3 region: CASSSVGRNQPQHF. CDR3 DNA sequence: TGTGCCAGCAGCTCCGTAGGGAGGAATCAGCCCCAGCATTTT.

The rearrangement uses TRBV5-6 and TRBJ2-1; D gene ambiguous. Trimming shortened V by 6 bases and J by 4 bases, and 8 bases separated the two germline ends. The CDR3 is 12 amino acids. Per germline, CDR1 SGHDT and CDR2 YYEEEE. The CDR3 DNA follows: TGTGCCAGCACAAACTTTTACAATGAGCAGTTCTTC. Translation gives CASTNFYNEQFF.

This clone was observed once. The chain carries TRBV4-2 and TRBJ1-3; TRBD1 is a possible D gene (6 bases). Germline V gives CDR1 LGHNA, CDR2 YNFKEQ. The CDR3 has 14 amino acids. Trimming cost V 4 bases and J 0 bases, with 7 bases left between them. CDR3 sequence (DNA): TGTGCCAGCAGCCGGGACACCTCTGGAAACACCATATATTTT. It encodes CASSRDTSGNTIYF.

The rearrangement links TRBV29-1 to TRBJ2-2; 10 bases are a match to TRBD1. With 4 bases clipped from V and 7 bases from J, the junction kept 6 bases outside the gene matches. Germline V gives CDR1 SQVTM, CDR2 ANQGSEA. The CDR3 has 14 amino acids. The CDR3 bases are TGCAGCGTTGCAGGCGGGACAGGGGTCGGGGAGCTGTTTTTT. It translates to CSVAGGTGVGELFF.

The rearrangement uses TRBV7-2 and TRBJ1-2; a possible D gene is TRBD1 (5 bases). Trimming stripped 5 bases from V and 0 bases from J, with 13 bases between. Looked up from germline, CDR1 is SGHTA and CDR2 is FQGNSA. The CDR3 length is 15 residues. The CDR3 sequence: CASSPSTAPNYGYTF. The CDR3 nucleotides are TGTGCCAGCAGCCCGTCGACAGCTCCTAACTATGGCTACACCTTC.

This clone was seen once. The rearrangement joins TRBV7-2 to TRBJ2-3, with D maybe TRBD1 (7 bases). CDR1 and CDR2 (germline): SGHTA, FQGNSA. The CDR3 runs to 15 residues. V dropped 5 bases and J dropped 3 bases, with 15 bases sitting between them. CDR3 in amino acids: CASSHPGGRTDTQYF. The CDR3, as DNA: TGTGCCAGCAGCCACCCAGGGGGGCGGACAGATACGCAGTATTTT.